This T cell receptor beta chain was obtained from a study of T cell repertoires in cytomegalovirus infection. With regard to this clonotype: Its antigen is currently unknown.

One entry per CDR3 protein results from TCRdb running MiXCR on the reads. The repertoire holds approximately 770,000 distinct CDR3 sequences, 29% seen once, with over 10% in the top ten. Germline V gene sequence: CDR1 SNHLY, CDR2 FYNNEI. V was trimmed by 1 base and J by 4 bases, leaving 14 bases between them. This CDR3 contains 15 residues. The genes are TRBV2 and TRBJ2-7; D possibly corresponds to TRBD1 (6 bases). The specimen was cultured CD8+ T cells from PBMCs, collected from culture after CMV antigen stimulation. This TCR came from a human donor in good health (CMV status not recorded). Some clones in this sample may be carry-over from other donors' samples. For the CDR3, the DNA is TGTGCCAGCAGTGAAGGCCCAGGGGACGCGTACGAGCAGTACTTC. Translating gives CASSEGPGDAYEQYF.